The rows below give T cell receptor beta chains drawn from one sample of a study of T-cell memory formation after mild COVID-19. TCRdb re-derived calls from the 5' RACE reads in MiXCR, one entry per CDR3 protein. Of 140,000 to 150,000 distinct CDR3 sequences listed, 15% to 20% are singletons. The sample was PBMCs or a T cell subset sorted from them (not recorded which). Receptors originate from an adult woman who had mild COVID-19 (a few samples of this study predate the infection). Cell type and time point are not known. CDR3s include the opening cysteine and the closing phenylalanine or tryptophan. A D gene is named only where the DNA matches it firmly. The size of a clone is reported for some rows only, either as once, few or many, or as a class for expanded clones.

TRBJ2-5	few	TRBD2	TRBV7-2	CASSSHGTSGRPTQYF	TGTGCCAGCAGCTCACACGGGACTAGCGGGAGACCGACCCAGTACTTC
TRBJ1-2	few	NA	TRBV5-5	CASSLSPGDTVVYGYTF	TGTGCCAGCAGCTTGTCGCCAGGCGATACCGTGGTCTATGGCTACACCTTC
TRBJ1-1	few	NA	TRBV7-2	CASRQQANTEAFF	TGTGCCAGCAGGCAGCAGGCGAACACTGAAGCTTTCTTT
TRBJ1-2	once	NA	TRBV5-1	CASSDSPGLSGYTF	TGCGCCAGCAGCGACAGTCCGGGACTTAGTGGCTACACCTTC
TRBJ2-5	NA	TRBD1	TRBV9	CASSRTGGEETQYF	TGTGCCAGCAGCCGGACAGGCGGAGAAGAGACCCAGTACTTC
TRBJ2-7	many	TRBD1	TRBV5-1	CASSPTGTGGTEQYF	TGCGCCAGCAGCCCGACCGGGACAGGGGGCACCGAGCAGTACTTC
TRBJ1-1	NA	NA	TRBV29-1	CSVYLRLGDTEAFF	TGCAGCGTTTATCTCCGGCTGGGCGACACTGAAGCTTTCTTT
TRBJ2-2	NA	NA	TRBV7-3	CASSLQGGQNTGELFF	TGTGCCAGCAGCCTCCAGGGGGGGCAGAACACCGGGGAGCTGTTTTTT
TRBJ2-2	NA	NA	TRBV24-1	CATSDTGFYTGELFF	TGTGCCACCAGTGATACAGGGTTCTACACCGGGGAGCTGTTTTTT
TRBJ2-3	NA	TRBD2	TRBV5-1	CASSGNSGSSDTQYF	TGCGCCAGCAGCGGTAATAGCGGGAGCTCAGATACGCAGTATTTT
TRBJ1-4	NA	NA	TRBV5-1	CTSSPQDEAELFF	TGCACCAGCAGCCCCCAGGACGAGGCAGAACTGTTTTTT
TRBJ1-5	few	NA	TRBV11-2	CASSTGQGNPQHF	TGTGCCAGCAGCACGGGGCAGGGGAACCCCCAGCATTTT
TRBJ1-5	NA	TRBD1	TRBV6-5	CASSSSGTGKAVAQHF	TGTGCCAGCAGTTCTTCTGGGACAGGGAAGGCTGTGGCCCAGCATTTT
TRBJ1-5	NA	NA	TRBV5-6	CASSWRGMLSNQPQHF	TGTGCCAGCAGCTGGAGAGGGATGTTGAGCAATCAGCCCCAGCATTTT
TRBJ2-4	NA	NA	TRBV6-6	CASTQRQLAKNIQYF	TGTGCCAGCACCCAGCGGCAGTTAGCCAAAAACATTCAGTACTTC
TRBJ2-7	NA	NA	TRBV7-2	CASSQTGFSYEQYF	TGTGCCAGCAGCCAGACGGGGTTCTCCTACGAGCAGTACTTC
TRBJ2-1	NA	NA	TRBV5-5	CASSLDARVAGGSSYNEQFF	TGTGCCAGCAGCTTGGACGCGAGGGTAGCCGGGGGAAGCTCCTACAATGAGCAGTTCTTC
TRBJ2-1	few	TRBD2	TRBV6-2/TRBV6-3	CASSYDLLAGPLSYNEQFF	TGTGCCAGCAGTTACGACCTCCTAGCGGGGCCGCTCTCCTACAATGAGCAGTTCTTC
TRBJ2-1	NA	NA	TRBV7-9	CASSFGGPTYNEQFF	TGTGCCAGCAGCTTCGGGGGGCCCACCTACAATGAGCAGTTCTTC
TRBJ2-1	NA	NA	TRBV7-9	CASSQRAAQYNEQFF	TGTGCCAGCAGCCAAAGAGCGGCCCAGTACAATGAGCAGTTCTTC